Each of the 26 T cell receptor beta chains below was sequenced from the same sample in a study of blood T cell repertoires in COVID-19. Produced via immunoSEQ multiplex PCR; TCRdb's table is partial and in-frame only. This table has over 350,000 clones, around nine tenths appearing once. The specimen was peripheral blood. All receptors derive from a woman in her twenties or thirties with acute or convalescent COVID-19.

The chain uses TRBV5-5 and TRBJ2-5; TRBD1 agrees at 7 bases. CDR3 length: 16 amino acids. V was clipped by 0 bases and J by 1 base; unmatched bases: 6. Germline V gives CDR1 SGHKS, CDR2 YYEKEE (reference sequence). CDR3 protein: CASSLVRGLFQETQYF. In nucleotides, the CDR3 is TGTGCCAGCAGCTTGGTGAGGGGGCTATTCCAAGAGACCCAGTACTTC.

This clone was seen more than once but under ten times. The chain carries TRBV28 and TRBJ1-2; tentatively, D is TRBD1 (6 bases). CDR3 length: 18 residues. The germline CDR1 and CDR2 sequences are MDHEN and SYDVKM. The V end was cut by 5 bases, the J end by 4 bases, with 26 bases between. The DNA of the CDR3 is TGTGCCAGCAGTCCGGCTCCCTGGTACGACAGGCTGACCTATGGCTACACCTTC. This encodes CASSPAPWYDRLTYGYTF.

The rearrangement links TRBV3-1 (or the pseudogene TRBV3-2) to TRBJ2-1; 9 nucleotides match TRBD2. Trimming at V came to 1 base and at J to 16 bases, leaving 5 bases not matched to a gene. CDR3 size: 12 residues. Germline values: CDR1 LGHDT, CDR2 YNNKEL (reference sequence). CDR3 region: CASSQGGGGGFF. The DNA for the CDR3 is TGTGCCAGCAGCCAAGGCGGCGGGGGGGGTTTCTTC.

The CDR3 DNA sequence: TGTGCCAGCAGCCAGCGGGGGACAGGGTTGTCCGATACGCAGTATTTT. It yields the protein CASSQRGTGLSDTQYF. The rearrangement links TRBV11-1 to TRBJ2-3; the D gene is possibly TRBD1 (9 bases). Germline V CDR1 and CDR2: SGHAT, FQDESV (reference sequence). V was pared by 5 bases and J by 6 bases, with 21 bases between. The CDR3 runs to 16 residues.

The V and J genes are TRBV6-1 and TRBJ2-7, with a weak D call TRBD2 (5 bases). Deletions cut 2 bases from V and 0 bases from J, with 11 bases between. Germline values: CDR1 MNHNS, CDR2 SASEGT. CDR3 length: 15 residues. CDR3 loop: CASSEMVAFSYEQYF. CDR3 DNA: TGTGCCAGCAGTGAAATGGTAGCGTTCTCCTACGAGCAGTACTTC.

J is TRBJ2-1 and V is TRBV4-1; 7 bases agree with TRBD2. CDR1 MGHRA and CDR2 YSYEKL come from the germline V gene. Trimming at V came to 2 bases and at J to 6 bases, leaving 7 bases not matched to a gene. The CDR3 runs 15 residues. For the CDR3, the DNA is TGCGCCAGCAGCCAAACTCCGGGACTAACCAATGAGCAGTTCTTC. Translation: CASSQTPGLTNEQFF.

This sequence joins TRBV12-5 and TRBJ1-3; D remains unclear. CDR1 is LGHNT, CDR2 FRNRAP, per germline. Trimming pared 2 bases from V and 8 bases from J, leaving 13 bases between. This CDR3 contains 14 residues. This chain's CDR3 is CASGLYRPLYTIYF. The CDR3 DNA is TGTGCTAGTGGTTTGTACCGTCCCCTATACACCATATATTTT.

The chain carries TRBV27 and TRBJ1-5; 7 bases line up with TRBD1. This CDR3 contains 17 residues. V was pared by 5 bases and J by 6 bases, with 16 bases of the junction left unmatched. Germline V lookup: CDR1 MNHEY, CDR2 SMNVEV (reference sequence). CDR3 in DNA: TGTGCCAGCAGTCCACTATCCGGGACAGAAATCGGTCAGCCCCAGCATTTT. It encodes CASSPLSGTEIGQPQHF.

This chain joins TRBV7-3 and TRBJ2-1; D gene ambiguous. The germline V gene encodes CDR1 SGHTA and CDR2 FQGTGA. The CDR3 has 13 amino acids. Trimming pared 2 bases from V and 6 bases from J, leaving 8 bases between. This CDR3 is CASSLFSPNEQFF. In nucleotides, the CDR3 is TGTGCCAGCAGCTTATTCTCCCCCAATGAGCAGTTCTTC.

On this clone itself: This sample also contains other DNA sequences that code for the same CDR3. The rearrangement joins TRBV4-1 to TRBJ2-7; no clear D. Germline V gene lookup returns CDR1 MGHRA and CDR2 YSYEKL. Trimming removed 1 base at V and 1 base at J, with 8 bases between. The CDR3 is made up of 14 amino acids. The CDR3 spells CASSQGDTSYEQYF. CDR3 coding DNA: TGCGCCAGCAGCCAAGGAGACACTTCCTACGAGCAGTACTTC.

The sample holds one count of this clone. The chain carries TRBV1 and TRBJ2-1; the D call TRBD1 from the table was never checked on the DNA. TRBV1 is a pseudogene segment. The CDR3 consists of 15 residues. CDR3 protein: CTSSLCGTGDNEQFF. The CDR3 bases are TGCACCAGCAGCCTTTGTGGGACAGGTGACAATGAGCAGTTCTTC.

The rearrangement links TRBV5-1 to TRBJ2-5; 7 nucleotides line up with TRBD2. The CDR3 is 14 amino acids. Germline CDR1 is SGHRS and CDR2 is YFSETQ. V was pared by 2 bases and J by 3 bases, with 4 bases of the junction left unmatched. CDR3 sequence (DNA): TGCGCCAGCAGCTTTTCCCGGGGGGAAGAGACCCAGTACTTC. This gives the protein CASSFSRGEETQYF. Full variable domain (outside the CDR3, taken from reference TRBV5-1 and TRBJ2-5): KAGVTQTPRYLIKTRGQQVTLSCSPISGHRSVSWYQQTPGQGLQFLFEYFSETQRNKGNFPGRFSGRQFSNSRSEMNVSTLELGDSALYLCASSFSRGEETQYFGPGTRLLVL.

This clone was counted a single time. The CDR3 nucleotides read TGTGCCACCAGTGATGGGAGGGGAGCGGGGGGCGGCAATGAGCAGTTCTTC. Translation: CATSDGRGAGGGNEQFF. J is TRBJ2-1 and V is TRBV24-1, with 9 bases that match TRBD2. CDR1 and CDR2 (germline): KGHDR, SFDVKD. With V trimmed by 3 bases and J by 6 bases, 11 bases remained unmatched. The CDR3 sequence is 17 residues long.

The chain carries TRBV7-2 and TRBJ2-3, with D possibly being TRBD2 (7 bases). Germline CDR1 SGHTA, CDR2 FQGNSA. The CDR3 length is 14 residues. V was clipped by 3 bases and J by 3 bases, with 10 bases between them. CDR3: CASSFGGLTDTQYF. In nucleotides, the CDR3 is TGTGCCAGCAGCTTCGGGGGGCTGACAGATACGCAGTATTTT.

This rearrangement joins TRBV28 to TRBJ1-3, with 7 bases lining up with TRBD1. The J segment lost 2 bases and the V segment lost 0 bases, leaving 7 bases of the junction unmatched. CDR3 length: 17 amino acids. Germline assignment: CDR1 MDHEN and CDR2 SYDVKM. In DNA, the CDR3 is TGTGCCAGCAGTTTATGGCCTTCCGGGACAGCTGGAAACACCATATATTTT. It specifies CASSLWPSGTAGNTIYF.

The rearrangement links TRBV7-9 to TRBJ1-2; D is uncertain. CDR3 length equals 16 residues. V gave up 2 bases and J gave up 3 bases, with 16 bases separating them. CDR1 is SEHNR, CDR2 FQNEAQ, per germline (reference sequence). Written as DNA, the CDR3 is TGTGCCAGCAGCTTATCAGCTTTTGAGCGTGACTATGGCTACACCTTC. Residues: CASSLSAFERDYGYTF.

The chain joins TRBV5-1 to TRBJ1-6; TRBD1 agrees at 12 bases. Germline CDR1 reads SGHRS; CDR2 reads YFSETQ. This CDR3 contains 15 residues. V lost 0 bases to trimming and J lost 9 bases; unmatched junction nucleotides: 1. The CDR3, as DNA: TGCGCCAGCAGCTTGGGGGACAGGGGGCGTTCACCCCTCCACTTT. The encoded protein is CASSLGDRGRSPLHF.

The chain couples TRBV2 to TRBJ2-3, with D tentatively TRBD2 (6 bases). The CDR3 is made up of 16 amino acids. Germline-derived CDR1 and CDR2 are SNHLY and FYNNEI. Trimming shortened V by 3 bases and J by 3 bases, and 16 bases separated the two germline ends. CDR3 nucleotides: TGTGCCAGCAGTGACCAAGGAGGGGTGAGGACAGATACGCAGTATTTT. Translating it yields CASSDQGGVRTDTQYF.

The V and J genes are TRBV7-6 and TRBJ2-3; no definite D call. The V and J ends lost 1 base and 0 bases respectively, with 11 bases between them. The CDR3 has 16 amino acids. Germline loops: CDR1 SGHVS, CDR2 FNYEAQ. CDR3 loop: CASSLVPGRSTDTQYF. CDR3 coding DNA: TGTGCCAGCAGCTTAGTTCCAGGCCGTAGCACAGATACGCAGTATTTT.

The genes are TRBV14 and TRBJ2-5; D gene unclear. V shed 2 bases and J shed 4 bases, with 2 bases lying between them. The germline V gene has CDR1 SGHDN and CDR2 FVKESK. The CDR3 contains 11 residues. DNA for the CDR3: TGTGCCAGCAGCCAACGAGAGACCCAGTACTTC. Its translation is CASSQRETQYF.

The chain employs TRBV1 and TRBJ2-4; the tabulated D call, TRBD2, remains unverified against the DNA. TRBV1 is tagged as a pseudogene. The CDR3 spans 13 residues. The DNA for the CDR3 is TGCACCAGCAACTCTATAGCCAAAAACATTCAGTACTTC. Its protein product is CTSNSIAKNIQYF.

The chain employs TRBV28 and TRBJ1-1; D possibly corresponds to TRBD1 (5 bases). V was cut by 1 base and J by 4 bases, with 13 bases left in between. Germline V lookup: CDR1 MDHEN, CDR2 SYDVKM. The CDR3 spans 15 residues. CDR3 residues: CASSLSAGRGTEAFF. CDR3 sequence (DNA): TGTGCCAGCAGTTTATCGGCAGGGCGCGGCACTGAAGCTTTCTTT.

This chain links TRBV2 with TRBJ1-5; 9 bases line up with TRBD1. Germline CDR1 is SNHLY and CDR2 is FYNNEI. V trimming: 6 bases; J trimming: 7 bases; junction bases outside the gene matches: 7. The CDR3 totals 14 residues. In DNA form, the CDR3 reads TGTGCCAGCAGCGTACAGGGGGCGGGACAGCCCCAGCATTTT. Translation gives CASSVQGAGQPQHF.

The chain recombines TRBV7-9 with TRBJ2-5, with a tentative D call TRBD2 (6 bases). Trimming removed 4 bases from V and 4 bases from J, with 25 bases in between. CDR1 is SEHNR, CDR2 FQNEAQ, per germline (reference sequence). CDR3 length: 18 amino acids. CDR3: CASSSVWGEGTPRETQYF. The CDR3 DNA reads TGTGCCAGCAGCTCGGTTTGGGGGGAAGGGACCCCACGAGAGACCCAGTACTTC. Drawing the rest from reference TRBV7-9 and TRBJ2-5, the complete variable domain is DTGVSQNPRHKITKRGQNVTFRCDPISEHNRLYWYRQTLGQGPEFLTYFQNEAQLEKSRLLSDRFSAERPKGSFSTLEIQRTEQGDSAMYLCASSSVWGEGTPRETQYFGPGTRLLVL.

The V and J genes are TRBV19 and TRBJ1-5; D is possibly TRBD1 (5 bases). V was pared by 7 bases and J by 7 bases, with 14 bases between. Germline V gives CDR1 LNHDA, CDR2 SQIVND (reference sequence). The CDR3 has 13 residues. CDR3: CASKVRDSQPQHF. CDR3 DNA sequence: TGTGCCAGTAAGGTCAGGGATTCGCAGCCCCAGCATTTT.

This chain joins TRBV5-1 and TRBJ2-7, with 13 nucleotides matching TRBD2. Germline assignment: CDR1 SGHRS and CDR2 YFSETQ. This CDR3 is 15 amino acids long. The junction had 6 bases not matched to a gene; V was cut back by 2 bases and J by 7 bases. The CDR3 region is CASSFTSGGAREQYF. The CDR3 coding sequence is TGCGCCAGCAGCTTTACTAGCGGGGGGGCCCGGGAGCAGTACTTC. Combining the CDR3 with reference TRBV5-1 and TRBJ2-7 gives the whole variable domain KAGVTQTPRYLIKTRGQQVTLSCSPISGHRSVSWYQQTPGQGLQFLFEYFSETQRNKGNFPGRFSGRQFSNSRSEMNVSTLELGDSALYLCASSFTSGGAREQYFGPGTRLTVT.